One T cell receptor (beta chain) is described in this entry. Its antigen is not yet known. No base-level quality is on record; no much larger clone is a single base apart. The data stem from a study of shared clonotypes between healthy human individuals (dated by TCRdb to the early 2020s). With respect to the entire study: The cohort comprised a couple of women and a few men aged 18 to 49 years. For each donor, CD4 naive and CD4 memory were each given three plates, CD8 naive was given two plates, and CD8 memory was given one plate. To estimate repertoire size and how much clonotypes are shared between individuals, the study performed deep sequencing of blood TCR repertoires from five healthy adults. To increase sequencing depth and limit assay-specific biases, TCR repertoire library preparation and sequencing were carried out by different laboratories using diverse techniques. Leukapheresis yielded between about 0.94 and 8.9 billion PBMCs per donor. Study-wide conclusions, independent of this receptor: Roughly 5% of naive CD4, 3.5% of naive CD8, 2.3% of memory CD4, and about 0.4% of memory CD8 clonotypes were shared across four donors. Clonotypes shared by all four sorted-subset donors showed higher generation probabilities than non-shared clonotypes. Naive subsets generally had larger estimated clonotype richness than memory subsets did. Even with the large sequencing depth, rarefaction of the sorted-subset datasets indicated that sequencing was incomplete. Only blood was sampled, and tissue TCR repertoires likely differ from those in blood. Because the study included only a small number of donors, the genetic and exposure-history diversity represented was limited. Based on pairwise subsampling, the degree of clonotype sharing among donors was expected to be affected by sequencing depth.

Using the deep immunoSEQ assay, TCR CDR3 regions were amplified from genomic DNA by multiplex PCR. Genomic DNA extracted from each cell subset was distributed evenly over all wells of several immunoSEQ 96-well plates, and each plate served as one replicate. For sorted subsets, each replicate PCR was loaded with 200 ng genomic DNA, equivalent to some 27,000 T cell genomes. Purified libraries were measured with a Qubit 3.0 fluorometer, size-checked on a Bioanalyzer 2100, and measured again with the KAPA Library Quantification kit. Every immunoSEQ 96-well plate was sequenced on a dedicated single-read 150-cycle Illumina NextSeq 550 flow cell. Concerning the study's data processing: The immunoSEQ output contained only junctional sequences without quality scores, so filtering could not match that applied to full-length reads. Sequences were annotated with PyIR, a Python wrapper for IgBLAST v1.9, using IMGT germline references to assign V/J genes and CDR3. Reads were filtered out if the reads had weak V/J assignments (E-value above 1e-6), no CDR3, stop codons, out-of-frame junctions, or ambiguous translated residues. A V3J clonotype was defined by an identical inferred V gene, J gene, and CDR3 amino acid sequence. Percentage overlap between repertoires was computed as shared unique clonotypes divided by the size of the smaller repertoire. Richness of each repertoire was evaluated using RTK rarefaction, the Chao1 estimator, and Recon v2.1 estimates of unobserved clonotypes. OLGA was used to compute generation probabilities for all TCRbeta clonotypes that the gDNA method yielded from a few donors. Imported from immuneACCESS, the table was reduced by TCRdb to in-frame sequences with V and J called. These copies leave out some clones; in studies compared against another copy, an unresolved V gene accounts for under half, and the cause of the remainder is not known. From that table come the V and J calls and clone size; the DNA was used to work out D and trimming. Within this sample are about 2.2 million clones, with 90% to 95% of them counted one time only. The ten largest clones capture around 1.7% of the sample.

There are 14 amino acids in the CDR3, from cysteine to phenylalanine inclusive. The DNA shown is the 42-base CDR3, in frame from base 1. V lost 0 bases and J lost 7 bases; the stretch between them is 11 bases long. The germline V gene yields SGDLS for CDR1 and YYNGEE for CDR2. For the CD8 naive samples, CD45RO-negative cells were positively selected for CCR7, yielding a CD45RA+CCR7+ population from which TemRA cells were excluded. Healthy HIV-negative adults with no recently reported acute infections or vaccinations were included as donors. All donors were Caucasian adults living in Nashville, Tennessee, USA. After blood collection by leukapheresis, PBMCs were isolated using Ficoll-Histopaque density gradient centrifugation and then cryopreserved in the vapor phase of liquid nitrogen. Purity and quantity of every magnetically sorted T cell population were checked by analytical flow cytometry. Genomic DNA was isolated from every sorted fraction and measured by UV absorbance on a Nanodrop 2000c.

The V and J segments used are TRBV9 and TRBJ1-5, with no reliable assignment of the D segment. The source is a young man in good health. Some clones in this sample may be carry-over from other donors' samples. The sequencing sample was made of naive CD8+ T cells from PBMCs. The label giving this sample's cell subset or site can be read as: CD45RA+CCR7+. The nucleotide sequence reads as follows: TGTGCCAGCAGCGTAGTTCCCTCGGGGCAGCCCCAGCATTTT. Its translation is CASSVVPSGQPQHF. This CDR3, with the reference TRBV9 and TRBJ1-5 proteins standing in past its ends, gives the full variable domain DSGVTQTPKHLITATGQRVTLRCSPRSGDLSVYWYQQSLDQGLQFLIQYYNGEERAKGNILERFSAQQFPDLHSELNLSSLELGDSALYFCASSVVPSGQPQHFGDGTRLSIL.